This T cell receptor beta chain stems from a study of vaccination effects on CD4 cells after COVID-19. Background on the study: Post-vaccine draws lagged the second dose by a median of 72 days.

Turning to this clone: Antigen unknown.

Study-wide results and limits: Substantial clonal contraction characterized both infection- and vaccine-induced clones late after vaccination.

After expansion with viral peptide pools in the ViraFEST assay, antigen-specific CD4+ T cells were sequenced. With approximately 9 days of culture completed, CD4+ T cells were isolated. Two-dose BNT162b2 or mRNA-1273 vaccination was given to participants. Recipients of the vaccine had no prior SARS-CoV-2 infection and negative nucleocapsid antibodies. On both days 3 and 7, half of the culture medium was replaced with IL-2 medium. Here immunoSEQ multiplex PCR was the method, and the copy in TCRdb shows in-frame clones only, minus some. Here the sample spans approximately 30,000 clones, approximately 64% being singletons. The CDR3 is 17 residues long. Trimming removed 1 base from V and 2 bases from J, with 18 bases in between. Germline-derived CDR1 and CDR2 are SGHAT and FQNNGV.

The V gene is TRBV11-2, the J gene TRBJ2-7, with D possibly TRBD2 on 6 matching bases. The TCR sequence derives from a human donor who received a COVID-19 vaccine. Sequenced material: CD4+ T cells from PBMCs cultured with SARS-CoV-2 spike peptides, taken after COVID-19 vaccination. CDR3 in amino acids: CASSLVRSSGVAYEQYF. Written as DNA, the CDR3 is TGTGCCAGCAGCTTAGTACGGTCTTCGGGGGTCGCCTACGAGCAGTACTTC.